The T cell receptor (beta chain) under discussion was sequenced for a study of shared clonotypes between healthy human individuals. Study-level background: Each donor's CD8 memory used one plate, CD8 naive two, each CD4 subset three.

V lost 4 bases and J lost 1; bases outside the gene matches: 6. CDR1 and CDR2 (germline): LGHNA, YNFKEQ. The CDR3 covers 15 residues. Naive CD8 populations comprised CD45RO-negative cells positively selected for CCR7, excluding terminally differentiated effector memory CD45RA+ cells. The data were produced by immunoSEQ multiplex PCR, yet TCRdb's version contains in-frame clones alone and is incomplete. The sample yields 1.5 million to 2.5 million clones, approximately 94% seen once. The specimen was naive CD8+ T cells sorted from blood. The chain has TRBV4-2 and TRBJ1-2; 7 bases map to TRBD1. The sequence was obtained from a man aged 18-30 years in good health. CDR3 region: CASSPRRQGNYGYTF. The CDR3 DNA follows: TGTGCCAGCAGCCCGAGAAGACAGGGTAACTATGGCTACACCTTC.